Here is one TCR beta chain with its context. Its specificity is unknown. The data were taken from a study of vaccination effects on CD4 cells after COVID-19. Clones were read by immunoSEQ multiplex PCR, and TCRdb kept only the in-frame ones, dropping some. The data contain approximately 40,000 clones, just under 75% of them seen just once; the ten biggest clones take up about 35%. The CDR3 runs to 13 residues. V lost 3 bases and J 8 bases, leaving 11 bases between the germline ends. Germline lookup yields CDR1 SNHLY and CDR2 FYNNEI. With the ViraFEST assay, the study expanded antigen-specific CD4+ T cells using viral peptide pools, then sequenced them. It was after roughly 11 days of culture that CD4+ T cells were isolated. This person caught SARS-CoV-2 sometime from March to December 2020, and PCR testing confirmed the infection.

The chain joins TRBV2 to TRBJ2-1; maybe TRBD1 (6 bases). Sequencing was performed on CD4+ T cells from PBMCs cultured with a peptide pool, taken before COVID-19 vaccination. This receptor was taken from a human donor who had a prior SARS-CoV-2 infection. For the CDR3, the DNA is TGTGCCAGCAGTGACGAACAGGGCGATGAGCAGTTCTTC. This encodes CASSDEQGDEQFF.